The next 21 T cell receptor beta chains were all read from a single sample in a study of post-analysis software for immune sequencing data. Each TCR beta cDNA library carried unique molecular identifiers. TCRdb recomputed calls from the PCR reads with MiXCR, one row per CDR3 protein. Counted here are hundreds of thousands of distinct CDR3 sequences, roughly 27% occurring once; the ten biggest clones make up around 0.56%. Study findings and constraints: Compared with controls, patients had more of roughly five TRBV segments, including TRBV5-6, TRBV5-1 and TRBV20-1.

Their antigen targets remain unknown. Sequencing was carried out using blood. These receptor sequences come from a girl between 10 and 17 years old with multiple sclerosis.

This clonotype has more than one count but fewer than ten. The chain couples TRBV6-1 to TRBJ2-6, with TRBD2 matching over 8 bases. CDR1 is MNHNS and CDR2 is SASEGT in the germline V gene. J gave up 2 bases and V 6 bases, and 12 bases lay outside the gene matches. This CDR3 is built from 18 residues. The chain's CDR3 is CASRLTPGGAPGANVLTF. The CDR3 nucleotides read TGTGCCAGCAGACTAACCCCCGGGGGGGCGCCTGGGGCCAACGTCCTGACTTTC.

This clonotype was picked up a small number of times. This chain links TRBV6-2 or TRBV6-3 with TRBJ2-2; D tentatively fits TRBD1 or TRBD2 (5 bases each). Germline CDR1 MNHEY, CDR2 SVGEGT. The V end lost 6 bases, the J end lost 4 bases, and 12 bases lay between the germline ends. This CDR3 is 14 amino acids long. The CDR3 here is CASREGTTTGELFF. CDR3 in DNA: TGTGCCAGCAGGGAAGGGACGACCACCGGGGAGCTGTTTTTT.

As DNA, the CDR3 is TGTGCCAGCAGCGGATCAGGGGGTGGTGGGGAGACCCAGTACTTC. This gives the protein CASSGSGGGGETQYF. The rearrangement links TRBV7-2 to TRBJ2-5; 7 nucleotides agree with TRBD1. The junction had 11 bases not matched to a gene; V was cut back by 5 bases and J by 5 bases. This CDR3 has 15 residues. Germline V gene data show CDR1 as SGHTA and CDR2 as FQGNSA.

The chain combines TRBV4-1 with TRBJ2-4; TRBD1 matches 10 bases. J was trimmed by 5 bases and V by 2 bases; bases with no gene match: 15. The CDR3 loop spans 19 amino acids. Germline loops: CDR1 MGHRA, CDR2 YSYEKL. The CDR3 here is CASSQNYFPGQGLENIQYF. For the CDR3, the DNA is TGCGCCAGCAGCCAAAACTACTTCCCGGGACAGGGGTTGGAAAACATTCAGTACTTC.

The V and J genes are TRBV4-2 and TRBJ2-4, with 15 nucleotides matching TRBD2. With 2 bases clipped from V and 4 bases from J, the junction kept 12 bases outside the gene matches. The CDR3 covers 20 residues. Germline assignment: CDR1 LGHNA and CDR2 YNFKEQ. The CDR3 here is CASSQRALGGTSGGKNIQYF. CDR3 bases: TGTGCCAGCAGCCAAAGGGCCCTGGGGGGGACTAGCGGGGGGAAAAACATTCAGTACTTC.

This CDR3 is CASGTNTGVRVQYF. The CDR3 nucleotides read TGTGCCAGCGGTACCAATACAGGGGTCCGAGTGCAGTACTTC. The chain uses TRBV7-2 and TRBJ2-5; 7 bases map to TRBD1. CDR1 SGHTA and CDR2 FQGNSA come from the germline V gene. After removal of 8 bases from V and 11 bases from J, the junction contained 17 bases not matched to a gene. CDR3 length: 14 amino acids.

This clonotype was counted a few times. The chain carries TRBV7-9 and TRBJ2-5; 8 nucleotides agree with TRBD2. The CDR3 extends over 16 amino acids. Unmatched junction bases numbered 6, after V lost 2 bases and J lost 1 base. Germline CDR1 SEHNR, CDR2 FQNEAQ (reference sequence). CDR3 loop: CASSLSGGVGQETQYF. CDR3 in DNA: TGTGCCAGCAGCTTAAGCGGGGGAGTGGGCCAAGAGACCCAGTACTTC.

The chain employs TRBV20-1 and TRBJ2-7; D uncertain. The J call may be incorrect, as the DNA end agrees better with TRBJ2-5. In germline, CDR1 is DFQATT, CDR2 SNEGSKA (reference sequence). This CDR3 contains 14 residues. The CDR3 DNA is TGCAGTGCTAGAGACGGGCGATGGCAAGAGACCCAGTACTTC. Translating it yields CSARDGRWQETQYF.

The chain is built from TRBV29-1 and TRBJ2-5, with 11 bases that match TRBD1. With V trimmed by 7 bases and J by 9 bases, 10 bases remained unmatched. The CDR3 runs to 13 residues. Germline V gene data show CDR1 as SQVTM and CDR2 as ANQGSEA. The DNA of the CDR3 is TGCAGCGCGGGACAGGGGGACCCCGGCGCCCAGTACTTC. This translates into CSAGQGDPGAQYF.

This chain joins TRBV14 and TRBJ1-1; no definite D call. CDR3 size: 14 residues. Germline V gene lookup returns CDR1 SGHDN and CDR2 FVKESK. V lost 4 bases, J lost 1 base, and 10 bases lay in between. The CDR3, as DNA: TGTGCCAGCAGCCCCAATGGGGAGAACACTGAAGCTTTCTTT. Its protein is CASSPNGENTEAFF.

This clonotype was found a few times. The chain links TRBV7-2 to TRBJ2-3, with 7 bases that match TRBD1. V lost 5 bases to trimming and J lost 3 bases; unmatched junction nucleotides: 5. Germline assignment: CDR1 SGHTA and CDR2 FQGNSA. The CDR3 has 14 residues. CDR3 protein: CASSPDRVTDTQYF. CDR3 nucleotides: TGTGCCAGCAGCCCCGACAGGGTAACAGATACGCAGTATTTT.

This clonotype was found a few times. The chain joins TRBV20-1 to TRBJ1-2; 9 nucleotides agree with TRBD1. CDR3 length: 16 amino acids. V lost 0 bases, J lost 4 bases, and 9 bases stayed unmatched. Germline V gene lookup returns CDR1 DFQATT and CDR2 SNEGSKA (reference sequence). The CDR3 DNA is TGCAGTGCTAGAGACCCCACAGGGGGCGGGGGCTATGGCTACACCTTC. It is translated as CSARDPTGGGGYGYTF.

This chain uses TRBV6-1 with TRBJ2-2; the match to TRBD2 covers 16 bases. CDR3 length: 17 residues. The germline gives CDR1 MNHNS, CDR2 SASEGT. V was clipped by 6 bases and J by 5 bases; unmatched bases: 6. CDR3: CASSSGTSGRGTGELFF. The CDR3 DNA reads as TGTGCCAGCAGCTCCGGGACTAGCGGGAGGGGGACCGGGGAGCTGTTTTTT.

V is TRBV4-3 and J is TRBJ2-1; possible D gene TRBD1, 6 bases. Germline loops: CDR1 LGHNA, CDR2 YSLEER. The V end lost 1 base, the J end lost 2 bases, and 15 bases lay between the germline ends. The CDR3 covers 17 residues. CDR3 protein: CASSQGLQGNAYNEQFF. DNA of the CDR3: TGCGCCAGCAGCCAAGGACTTCAGGGGAACGCCTACAATGAGCAGTTCTTC.

This rearrangement joins TRBV18 to TRBJ2-1; either TRBD1 or TRBD2 may fit D (5 bases each). Trimming took off 0 bases at V and 0 bases at J, with 9 bases between the two ends. Germline V gene sequence: CDR1 KGHSH, CDR2 LQKENI. The CDR3 has 16 residues. The CDR3 sequence is CASSPPGTSSYNEQFF. The CDR3 coding sequence is TGTGCCAGCTCACCACCCGGGACGAGCTCCTACAATGAGCAGTTCTTC. Based on the CDR3 plus reference TRBV18 and TRBJ2-1, the full variable domain is NAGVMQNPRHLVRRRGQEARLRCSPMKGHSHVYWYRQLPEEGLKFMVYLQKENIIDESGMPKERFSAEFPKEGPSILRIQQVVRGDSAAYFCASSPPGTSSYNEQFFGPGTRLTVL.

The chain joins TRBV7-9 to TRBJ1-5; D is unresolved. The CDR3 is made up of 13 amino acids. Trimming removed 6 bases at V and 6 bases at J, with 12 bases between. CDR1 is SEHNR, CDR2 FQNEAQ, per germline (reference sequence). CDR3 sequence: CASSYGQAQPQHF. CDR3 in DNA: TGTGCCAGCAGTTACGGTCAGGCTCAGCCCCAGCATTTT.

The chain combines TRBV28 with TRBJ2-4; 9 nucleotides line up with TRBD1. The end of the DNA aligns better with TRBJ2-7, so the J call may be wrong. The CDR3 is 14 amino acids. Germline V CDR1 and CDR2: MDHEN, SYDVKM. CDR3 coding DNA: TGTGCCAGCAGCCCGGACAGGGGTCAATACGAGCAGTACTTC. It translates to CASSPDRGQYEQYF.

The V and J genes are TRBV20-1 and TRBJ1-2, with 9 bases matching TRBD1. Germline-derived CDR1 and CDR2 are DFQATT and SNEGSKA (reference sequence). The ends lost 5 bases at V and 7 bases at J; junction bases unmatched: 5. This CDR3 comprises 12 residues. The CDR3 spells CSADRQGVGYTF. Here the CDR3 DNA reads TGCAGTGCTGATCGACAGGGGGTTGGCTACACCTTC.

The sample holds many counts of this clonotype. The genes are TRBV29-1 and TRBJ1-2, with no clear D. Germline lookup yields CDR1 SQVTM and CDR2 ANQGSEA. The CDR3 length is 12 residues. Trimming removed 7 bases from V and 4 bases from J, with 13 bases in between. This chain's CDR3 is CSAETRSYGYTF. The CDR3 bases are TGCAGCGCCGAAACACGGTCCTATGGCTACACCTTC. Filled out from reference TRBV29-1 and TRBJ1-2, the complete variable domain reads SAVISQKPSRDICQRGTSLTIQCQVDSQVTMMFWYRQQPGQSLTLIATANQGSEATYESGFVIDKFPISRPNLTFSTLTVSNMSPEDSSIYLCSAETRSYGYTFGSGTRLTVV.

This clonotype was observed a handful of times. The rearrangement uses TRBV5-1 and TRBJ1-5; maybe TRBD1 (5 bases). CDR3 length equals 17 residues. Between the trimmed V and J ends, which lost 4 bases and 0 bases, there was a span of 17 bases. CDR1 and CDR2 (germline): SGHRS, YFSETQ. For the CDR3, the DNA is TGCGCCAGCAGCCGCAACCCCAGGGTTGATAGCAATCAGCCCCAGCATTTT. Its protein product is CASSRNPRVDSNQPQHF.

The chain employs TRBV6-2 or TRBV6-3 and TRBJ2-1; no definite D call. Germline V gives CDR1 MNHEY, CDR2 SVGEGT. The V and J ends lost 5 bases and 6 bases respectively, with 8 bases between them. The CDR3 consists of 12 residues. CDR3 bases: TGTGCCAGCAGTCGACGGACCAATGAGCAGTTCTTC. It is translated as CASSRRTNEQFF.